The clone carrying this T cell receptor (beta chain) showed up many times. What it binds is unknown. These data are taken from a study of T cells in Graves' hyperthyroidism and ophthalmopathy. Overall study results and limits: A model of 13 V-J features distinguished ophthalmopathy from stable hyperthyroidism. Blood also contained most expanded thyroid clonotypes above 0.001.

CDR3 length equals 17 residues. J gave up 7 bases and V 5 bases, and 17 bases lay outside the gene matches. Germline lookup yields CDR1 SEHNR and CDR2 FQNEAQ (reference sequence). Researchers took RNA transcripts and amplified the TCR beta CDR3 regions from them. During a first-round RT-PCR of the TCR CDR3, the HTBI primer set was used. TCRdb fed the multiplex PCR reads into MiXCR, producing one record per CDR3 protein. Found here are 250,000 to 300,000 distinct CDR3 sequences, about 19% of them singletons; the top ten hold under 45%. The rearrangement joins TRBV7-9 to TRBJ2-1, with TRBD2 matching 7 bases. Sequenced: blood. The TCR was taken from a man aged 45 to 65 with Graves' ophthalmopathy. CDR3 residues: CASSKVGGGFGMNEQFF. The CDR3 nucleotides read TGTGCCAGCAGCAAAGTCGGCGGGGGTTTTGGTATGAATGAGCAGTTCTTC.